This TCR beta chain came from a study of response to subunit inactivated influenza vaccine. Whole-study results and caveats: There was a suggestion from the authors that each seasonal influenza vaccination recruits few new T cells.

Each CDR3 protein is one row after TCRdb ran MiXCR on the RT-PCR reads. Here the sample spans approximately 520,000 distinct CDR3 sequences, approximately 24% being singletons. Germline CDR1 and CDR2: MNHEY and SMNVEV (reference sequence). With 2 bases removed from V and 16 bases from J, the gap between germline ends came to 20 bases. The length of the CDR3 is 14 residues. Concerning this clonotype: Antigen specificity is unknown.

The V and J genes are TRBV27 and TRBJ2-2; TRBD1 might be the D (6 bases). The sequences come from CD4+ T cells sorted from PBMCs, collected approximately 5 days after vaccination. The TCR comes from a man aged 50-60 years who received an inactivated influenza vaccine. The CDR3 DNA is TGTGCCAGCAGTTTACGAGGGCTTGGGGGCATTGAGTTTTTT. The encoded protein is CASSLRGLGGIEFF.